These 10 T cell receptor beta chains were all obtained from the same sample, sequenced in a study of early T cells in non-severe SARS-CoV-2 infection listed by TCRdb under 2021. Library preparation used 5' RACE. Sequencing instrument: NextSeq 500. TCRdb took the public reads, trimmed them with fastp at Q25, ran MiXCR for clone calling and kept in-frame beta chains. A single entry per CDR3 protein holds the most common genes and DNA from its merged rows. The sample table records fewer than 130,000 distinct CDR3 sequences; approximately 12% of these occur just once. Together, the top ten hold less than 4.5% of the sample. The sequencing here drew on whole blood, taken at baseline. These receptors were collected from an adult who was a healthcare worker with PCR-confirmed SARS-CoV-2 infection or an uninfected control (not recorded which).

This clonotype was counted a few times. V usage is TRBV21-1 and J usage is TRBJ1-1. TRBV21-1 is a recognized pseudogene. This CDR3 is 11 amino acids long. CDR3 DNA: TGTGCCAGCTGGGGTGGGGCTGAAGCTCTCTTT. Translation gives CASWGGAEALF.

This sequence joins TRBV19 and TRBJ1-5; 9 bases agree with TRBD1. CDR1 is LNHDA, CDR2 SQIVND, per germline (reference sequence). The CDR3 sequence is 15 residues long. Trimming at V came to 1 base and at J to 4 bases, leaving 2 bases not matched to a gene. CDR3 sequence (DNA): TGTGCCAGTAGTATAGGGGACAGGGTTAATCAGCCCCAGCATTTT. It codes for CASSIGDRVNQPQHF.

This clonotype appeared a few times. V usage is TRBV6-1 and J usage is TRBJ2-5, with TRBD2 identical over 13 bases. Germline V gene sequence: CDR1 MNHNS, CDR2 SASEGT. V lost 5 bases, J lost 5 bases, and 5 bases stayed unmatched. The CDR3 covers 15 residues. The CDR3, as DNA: TGTGCCAGCAGTCCGGGACTAGCGGGACGTGAGACCCAGTACTTC. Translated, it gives CASSPGLAGRETQYF.

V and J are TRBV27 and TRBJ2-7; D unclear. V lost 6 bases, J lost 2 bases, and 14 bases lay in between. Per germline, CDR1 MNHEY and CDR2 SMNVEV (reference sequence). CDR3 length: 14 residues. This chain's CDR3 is CASRLINGPYEQYF. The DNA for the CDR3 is TGTGCCAGCAGGTTGATTAACGGCCCCTACGAGCAGTACTTC.

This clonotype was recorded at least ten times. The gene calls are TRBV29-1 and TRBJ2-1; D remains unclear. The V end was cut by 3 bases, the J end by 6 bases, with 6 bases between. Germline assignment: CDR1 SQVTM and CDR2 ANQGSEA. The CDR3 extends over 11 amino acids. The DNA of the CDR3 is TGCAGCGTTGAGCCAGCCAATGAGCAGTTCTTC. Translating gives CSVEPANEQFF.

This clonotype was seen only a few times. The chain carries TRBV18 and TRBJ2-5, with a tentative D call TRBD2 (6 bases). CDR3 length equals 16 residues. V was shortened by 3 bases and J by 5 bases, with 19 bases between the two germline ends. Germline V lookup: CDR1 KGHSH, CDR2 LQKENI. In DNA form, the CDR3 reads TGTGCCAGCTCACCTGGGGGACTCCCCAGTTGGGAGACCCAGTACTTC. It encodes CASSPGGLPSWETQYF.

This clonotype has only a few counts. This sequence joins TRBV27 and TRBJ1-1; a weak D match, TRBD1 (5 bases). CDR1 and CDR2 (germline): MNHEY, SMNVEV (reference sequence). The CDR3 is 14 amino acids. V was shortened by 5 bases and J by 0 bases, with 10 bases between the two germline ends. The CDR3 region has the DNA TGTGCCAGCAGTAGACAGCCTTTGAACACTGAAGCTTTCTTT. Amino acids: CASSRQPLNTEAFF.

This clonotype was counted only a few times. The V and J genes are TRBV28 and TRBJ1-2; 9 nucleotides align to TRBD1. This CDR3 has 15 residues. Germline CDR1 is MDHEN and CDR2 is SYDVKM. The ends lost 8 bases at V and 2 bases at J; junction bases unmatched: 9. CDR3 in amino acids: CASRLGTGKNYGYTF. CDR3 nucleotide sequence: TGTGCCAGCCGCCTGGGGACAGGGAAAAACTATGGCTACACCTTC.

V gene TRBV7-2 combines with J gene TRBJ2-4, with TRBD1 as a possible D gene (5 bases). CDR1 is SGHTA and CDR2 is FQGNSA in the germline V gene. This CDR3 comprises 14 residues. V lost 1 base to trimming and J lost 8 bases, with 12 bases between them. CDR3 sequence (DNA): TGTGCCAGCAGCTTAGTGACCAGGGCGGACATTCAGTACTTC. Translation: CASSLVTRADIQYF.

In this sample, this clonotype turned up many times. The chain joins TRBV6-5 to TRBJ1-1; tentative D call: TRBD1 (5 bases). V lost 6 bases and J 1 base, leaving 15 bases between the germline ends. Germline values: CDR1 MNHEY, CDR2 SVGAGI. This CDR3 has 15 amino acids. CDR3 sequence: CASRDSGGENTEAFF. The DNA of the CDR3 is TGTGCCAGCAGAGACTCTGGGGGGGAGAACACTGAAGCTTTCTTT.